Each of the 10 T cell receptor beta chains below was sequenced from the same sample in a study of T cells in Graves' hyperthyroidism and ophthalmopathy. It was RNA transcripts that yielded the amplified TCR beta CDR3 regions. The HTBI set primed first-round TCR CDR3 RT-PCR. MiXCR, applied by TCRdb to the multiplex PCR reads, yields one record per CDR3 protein. Of around 400,000 distinct CDR3 sequences detected, less than 15% appear once; the ten largest clones hold around a tenth. Sequences were obtained from blood. Source of these receptors: a woman between 18 and 29 years old with Graves' hyperthyroidism.

This clonotype was observed many times. V and J are TRBV12-3 or TRBV12-4 and TRBJ2-1; 12 nucleotides align to TRBD2. This CDR3 has 16 residues. V was pared by 6 bases and J by 2 bases, with 5 bases of the junction left unmatched. CDR3 residues: CASRTTSGGAYNEQFF. In nucleotides, the CDR3 is TGTGCCAGCAGAACGACTAGCGGGGGCGCCTACAATGAGCAGTTCTTC.

The table lists this clonotype with a few counts. The rearrangement uses TRBV4-1 and TRBJ2-3; maybe TRBD2 (5 bases). Trimming left V 4 bases short and J 0 bases short, with 17 bases between. Germline V lookup: CDR1 MGHRA, CDR2 YSYEKL. The CDR3 spans 17 residues. The CDR3 reads CASSPFPSGVSTDTQYF. CDR3 bases: TGCGCCAGCAGCCCCTTCCCATCCGGGGTAAGCACAGATACGCAGTATTTT.

At least ten counts were recorded for this clonotype. The CDR3 DNA reads as TGCGCCAGCAGCAGGGAGCAGGGGGGAGAGATCAATCAGCCCCAGCATTTT. Its translation is CASSREQGGEINQPQHF. This rearrangement joins TRBV5-1 to TRBJ1-5, with 7 nucleotides matching TRBD1. CDR3 length: 17 amino acids. In germline, CDR1 is SGHRS, CDR2 YFSETQ. V was clipped by 4 bases and J by 3 bases; unmatched bases: 13. Filled out from reference TRBV5-1 and TRBJ1-5, the complete variable domain reads KAGVTQTPRYLIKTRGQQVTLSCSPISGHRSVSWYQQTPGQGLQFLFEYFSETQRNKGNFPGRFSGRQFSNSRSEMNVSTLELGDSALYLCASSREQGGEINQPQHFGDGTRLSIL.

This clonotype was picked up many times. The chain recombines TRBV20-1 with TRBJ2-3; no firm D call. V lost 5 bases and J lost 4, with 19 bases in between. This CDR3 spans 15 amino acids. The germline CDR1 and CDR2 sequences are DFQATT and SNEGSKA (reference sequence). CDR3 residues: CSAPQLTPKPDTQYF. CDR3 nucleotides: TGCAGTGCTCCTCAACTCACCCCCAAGCCAGATACGCAGTATTTT.

This clonotype appeared many times. V usage is TRBV6-1 and J usage is TRBJ1-1; D is uncertain. The CDR3 loop spans 14 amino acids. Between the trimmed V and J ends, which lost 0 bases and 4 bases, there was a span of 9 bases. Germline CDR1 MNHNS, CDR2 SASEGT. For the CDR3, the DNA is TGTGCCAGCAGTGAAGCGGCCAGGCGCACTGAAGCTTTCTTT. Translation gives CASSEAARRTEAFF.

This clonotype was observed many times. The chain uses TRBV28 and TRBJ2-5; perhaps TRBD2 as D (7 bases). Trimming shortened V by 8 bases and J by 4 bases, and 20 bases separated the two germline ends. Looked up from germline, CDR1 is MDHEN and CDR2 is SYDVKM. The CDR3 extends over 15 amino acids. The CDR3 nucleotides read TGTGCCAGCCTCCTCACGGGGGGCTTGGTAGAGACCCAGTACTTC. As protein: CASLLTGGLVETQYF.

The genes are TRBV19 and TRBJ1-1; D not certain. Germline CDR1 and CDR2: LNHDA and SQIVND (reference sequence). V was clipped by 5 bases and J by 12 bases, with 10 bases between them. CDR3 length equals 10 residues. In DNA, the CDR3 is TGTGCCAGTAGTCGGGTCCAGACTTTCTTT. This codes for CASSRVQTFF.

This clonotype was seen only a few times. A clone one base away is much larger, so this may be a read error. The J gene is TRBJ2-1, the V gene TRBV7-2, with 11 nucleotides matching TRBD2. The CDR3 consists of 15 residues. Trimming at V came to 7 bases and at J to 9 bases, leaving 11 bases not matched to a gene. The germline V gene encodes CDR1 SGHTA and CDR2 FQGNSA. The CDR3 DNA sequence: TGTGCCAGCAACCCACTAGCGGGAGTATTCAGTGAGCAGTTCTTC. Amino acid sequence: CASNPLAGVFSEQFF.

This chain links TRBV6-2 or TRBV6-3 with TRBJ2-1, with 13 bases that match TRBD2. Trimming cost V 6 bases and J 4 bases; bases outside gene matches: 3. CDR3 length: 15 amino acids. CDR1 is MNHEY, CDR2 SVGEGT, per germline. The CDR3 region has the DNA TGTGCCAGCAGGGGGACTAGCGGGACTTACAATGAGCAGTTCTTC. Protein: CASRGTSGTYNEQFF.

This clonotype was seen more than once but under ten times. A much larger clone is a single base away; this may be a read error. This sequence joins TRBV5-1 and TRBJ2-7; 7 nucleotides match TRBD1. After removal of 0 bases from V and 6 bases from J, the junction contained 9 bases not matched to a gene. Germline CDR1 reads SGHRS; CDR2 reads YFSETQ. The CDR3 extends over 15 amino acids. The CDR3 DNA reads TGCGCCAGCAGCTTGGGAGGGGGCGACCTCTGCGAGCAGTACTTC. Its protein product is CASSLGGGDLCEQYF.